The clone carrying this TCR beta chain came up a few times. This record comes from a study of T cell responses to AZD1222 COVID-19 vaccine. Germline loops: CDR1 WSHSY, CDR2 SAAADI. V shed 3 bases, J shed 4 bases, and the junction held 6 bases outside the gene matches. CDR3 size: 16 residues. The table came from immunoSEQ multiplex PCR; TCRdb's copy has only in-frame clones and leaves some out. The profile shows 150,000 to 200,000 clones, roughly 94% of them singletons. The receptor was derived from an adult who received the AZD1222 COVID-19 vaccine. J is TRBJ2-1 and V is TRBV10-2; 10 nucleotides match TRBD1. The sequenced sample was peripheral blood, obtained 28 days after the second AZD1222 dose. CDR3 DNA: TGCGCCAGCAGTGAATTTAAGGGACAGGGGTACAATGAGCAGTTCTTC. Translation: CASSEFKGQGYNEQFF.